These 30 T cell receptor beta chains were all obtained from the same sample, sequenced in a study of blood T cell repertoires in COVID-19. Some clones are missing from TCRdb's copy, which holds only in-frame ones; the method was immunoSEQ multiplex PCR. The sample has some 150,000 clones; 84% are singletons. Sequenced: peripheral blood. These receptors all stem from a man in his sixties or seventies with acute or convalescent COVID-19.

Only a few counts were recorded for this clone. The DNA for the CDR3 is TGTGCCAGCAGCTTAGGGACTAGCGGGACTAATGAGCAGTTCTTC. This translates into CASSLGTSGTNEQFF. The chain recombines TRBV11-3 with TRBJ2-1, with 12 bases identical to TRBD2. This CDR3 region has 15 residues. CDR1 is SGHNT and CDR2 is YENEEA in the germline V gene. J was trimmed by 7 bases and V by 1 base; bases with no gene match: 2.

This clone was detected only a few times. This chain uses TRBV7-2 with TRBJ2-5; weak D call: TRBD1 (5 bases). Trimming pared 5 bases from V and 5 bases from J, leaving 21 bases between. From germline, CDR1 is SGHTA and CDR2 FQGNSA. CDR3 length: 16 residues. CDR3 in DNA: TGTGCCAGCAGCACGAATCAACCAGGGTCGTGGGAGACCCAGTACTTC. Its protein is CASSTNQPGSWETQYF. The full variable domain, in which reference TRBV7-2 and TRBJ2-5 provide the parts outside the CDR3, is GAGVSQSPSNKVTEKGKDVELRCDPISGHTALYWYRQSLGQGLEFLIYFQGNSAPDKSGLPSDRFSAERTGGSVSTLTIQRTQQEDSAVYLCASSTNQPGSWETQYFGPGTRLLVL.

The chain recombines TRBV5-4 with TRBJ2-3; a weak D match, TRBD1 (7 bases). The germline V and J ends were trimmed by 3 bases and 6 bases, with 26 bases remaining between them. The CDR3 is 18 amino acids. Germline-derived CDR1 and CDR2 are SGHNT and YYREEE (reference sequence). The CDR3 DNA is TGTGCCAGCAGCTGGGGGGTGGCGGGACAGCCATTGAGGGATACGCAGTATTTT. Amino acid sequence: CASSWGVAGQPLRDTQYF.

The chain couples TRBV7-9 to TRBJ1-4; 7 bases agree with TRBD1. The germline V gene encodes CDR1 SEHNR and CDR2 FQNEAQ (reference sequence). J gave up 6 bases and V 4 bases, and 5 bases lay outside the gene matches. This CDR3 has 14 residues. The CDR3 loop reads CASSSTGNDEKLFF. In DNA form, the CDR3 reads TGTGCCAGCAGCTCGACAGGGAACGATGAAAAACTGTTTTTT.

This clone was recorded only once. This chain links TRBV15 with TRBJ1-1; maybe TRBD1 (5 bases). Germline V gene data show CDR1 as LNHNV and CDR2 as YYDKDF (reference sequence). V was cut by 1 base and J by 5 bases, with 8 bases left in between. The CDR3 length is 13 residues. CDR3 DNA: TGTGCCACCAGCAGAGTGGGGGGGACTGAAGCTTTCTTT. Translation: CATSRVGGTEAFF.

This clone has just one count. The rearrangement uses TRBV30 and TRBJ1-5; D is perhaps TRBD1 (6 bases). The CDR3 runs 13 residues. V shed 5 bases and J shed 5 bases, with 13 bases lying between them. Germline V gene sequence: CDR1 GTSNPN, CDR2 SVGIG (reference sequence). CDR3 amino acids: CAWAGDTDQPQHF. Written as DNA, the CDR3 is TGTGCCTGGGCAGGGGACACTGATCAGCCCCAGCATTTT.

The chain links TRBV28 to TRBJ1-4, with 7 bases that match TRBD1. The CDR3 is made up of 16 amino acids. Per germline, CDR1 MDHEN and CDR2 SYDVKM. The V segment lost 5 bases and the J segment 6 bases; nucleotides outside the gene matches: 12. As DNA, the CDR3 is TGTGCCAGCAGTACGGGGACAGCGGGGGGCTATGAAAAACTGTTTTTT. This codes for CASSTGTAGGYEKLFF.

The J gene is TRBJ2-1, the V gene TRBV10-3; 8 bases are a match to TRBD1. Unmatched junction bases numbered 9, after V lost 8 bases and J lost 6 bases. This CDR3 has 14 amino acids. Germline V CDR1 and CDR2: ENHRY, SYGVKD. The CDR3 nucleotides are TGTGCCATCCGGCGGACAGGGCTAATCAATGAGCAGTTCTTC. Translated, it gives CAIRRTGLINEQFF.

The rearrangement uses TRBV7-8 and TRBJ1-5; 10 bases map to TRBD1. After removal of 5 bases from V and 1 base from J, the junction contained 5 bases not matched to a gene. Per the germline V gene, CDR1 is SGHVS and CDR2 is FQNEAQ. The CDR3 loop spans 16 amino acids. The CDR3 is CASSPRQGASNQPQHF. CDR3 in DNA: TGTGCCAGCAGCCCTAGACAGGGGGCCAGCAATCAGCCCCAGCATTTT.

The J gene is TRBJ2-1, the V gene TRBV11-3; 7 nucleotides align to TRBD1. Looked up from germline, CDR1 is SGHNT and CDR2 is YENEEA. The length of the CDR3 is 15 residues. V dropped 6 bases and J dropped 1; count of bases not matched to a gene: 6. CDR3 in amino acids: CASSSSGQSYNEQFF. CDR3 sequence (DNA): TGTGCCAGCAGTTCCTCGGGACAGTCCTACAATGAGCAGTTCTTC.

The rearrangement joins TRBV25-1 to TRBJ1-4; D may be TRBD1 (6 bases). The CDR3 is 14 amino acids. Germline loops: CDR1 MGHDK, CDR2 SYGVNS. Trimming took 2 bases from V and 2 from J, leaving 6 bases between them. CDR3 sequence (DNA): TGTGCCAGCAGTGAAGGGGGCACTAATGAAAAACTGTTTTTT. As protein: CASSEGGTNEKLFF. Full variable domain (missing parts from reference TRBV25-1 and TRBJ1-4): EADIYQTPRYLVIGTGKKITLECSQTMGHDKMYWYQQDPGMELHLIHYSYGVNSTEKGDLSSESTVSRIRTEHFPLTLESARPSHTSQYLCASSEGGTNEKLFFGSGTQLSVL.

V and J are TRBV18 and TRBJ1-1; 11 bases are shared with TRBD1. CDR3 size: 14 residues. V gave up 4 bases and J gave up 4 bases; unmatched junction bases: 2. Germline V gives CDR1 KGHSH, CDR2 LQKENI. CDR3 residues: CASSLGQGGTEAFF. Written as DNA, the CDR3 is TGTGCCAGCTCACTGGGACAGGGGGGCACTGAAGCTTTCTTT.

This chain links TRBV5-4 with TRBJ2-1, with 10 bases that match TRBD2. After removal of 0 bases from V and 8 bases from J, the junction contained 8 bases not matched to a gene. This CDR3 spans 16 amino acids. CDR1 SGHNT and CDR2 YYREEE come from the germline V gene (reference sequence). The CDR3: CASSLAPSGSGDEQFF. The CDR3 DNA follows: TGTGCCAGCAGCTTGGCCCCTAGCGGGAGCGGTGATGAGCAGTTCTTC.

This chain connects TRBV28 to TRBJ2-3; 8 positions match TRBD2. The length of the CDR3 is 15 residues. Germline V gene sequence: CDR1 MDHEN, CDR2 SYDVKM. V was pared by 5 bases and J by 5 bases, with 9 bases of the junction left unmatched. In nucleotides, the CDR3 is TGTGCCAGCAGTGAGCGGACCGGGGGGGGAGATACGCAGTATTTT. It is translated as CASSERTGGGDTQYF.

The chain combines TRBV3-1 (or the pseudogene TRBV3-2) with TRBJ1-6, with D possibly being TRBD1 (5 bases). Germline-derived CDR1 and CDR2 are LGHDT and YNNKEL (reference sequence). V shed 3 bases and J shed 7 bases, with 7 bases lying between them. This CDR3 contains 13 residues. CDR3 sequence: CASSQGRNSPLHF. The CDR3 coding sequence is TGTGCCAGCAGCCAGGGGCGGAATTCACCCCTCCACTTT.

The J gene is TRBJ1-5, the V gene TRBV6-1, with D uncertain. CDR1 is MNHNS, CDR2 SASEGT, per germline. This CDR3 region has 17 residues. The ends were cut back, 1 base at V and 2 bases at J, with 15 bases in the middle. CDR3 amino acids: CASSEGGLPRGNQPQHF. DNA of the CDR3: TGTGCCAGCAGTGAAGGTGGACTACCCAGAGGCAATCAGCCCCAGCATTTT.

The gene calls are TRBV18 and TRBJ2-2; 7 bases agree with TRBD2. From germline, CDR1 is KGHSH and CDR2 LQKENI. The CDR3 loop spans 14 amino acids. V gave up 7 bases and J gave up 10 bases; unmatched junction bases: 12. Here the CDR3 DNA reads TGTGCCAGCTTCACCGAAGCGGGACGTGTGGAGCTGTTTTTT. Protein sequence: CASFTEAGRVELFF.

The rearrangement links TRBV4-1 to TRBJ2-5; TRBD2 might be the D (6 bases). The V end was cut by 1 base, the J end by 3 bases, with 18 bases between. The CDR3 contains 17 residues. The germline V gene has CDR1 MGHRA and CDR2 YSYEKL. CDR3: CASSQVGGPGGKETQYF. The CDR3 DNA reads TGCGCCAGCAGCCAAGTAGGAGGACCCGGAGGGAAAGAGACCCAGTACTTC.

The rearrangement joins TRBV18 to TRBJ1-1; D unclear. Germline V gene sequence: CDR1 KGHSH, CDR2 LQKENI. V was cut by 5 bases and J by 1 base, with 8 bases left in between. The CDR3 runs 13 residues. CDR3 in amino acids: CASSEGRNTEAFF. DNA for the CDR3: TGTGCCAGCTCAGAGGGCAGGAACACTGAAGCTTTCTTT.

The J gene is TRBJ2-1, the V gene TRBV19; TRBD2 is a possible D gene (6 bases). The CDR3 length is 14 residues. Germline assignment: CDR1 LNHDA and CDR2 SQIVND (reference sequence). Trimming shortened V by 3 bases and J by 7 bases, and 13 bases separated the two germline ends. The CDR3 DNA reads as TGTGCCAGTAGTATCGGCGGGGCGATAAATGAGCAGTTCTTC. Translated: CASSIGGAINEQFF.

The V gene is TRBV6-6, the J gene TRBJ2-7; 14 bases fit TRBD2. With V trimmed by 7 bases and J by 4 bases, 3 bases remained unmatched. The CDR3 contains 14 residues. The germline V gene encodes CDR1 MNHNY and CDR2 SVGAGI (reference sequence). The CDR3: CASTGTSGGYEQYF. The CDR3 DNA sequence: TGTGCCAGCACAGGGACTAGCGGGGGTTACGAGCAGTACTTC.

This clone came up a few times. The gene calls are TRBV7-9 and TRBJ2-3; the D gene is possibly TRBD1 (5 bases). This CDR3 contains 15 residues. From germline, CDR1 is SEHNR and CDR2 FQNEAQ (reference sequence). V was cut by 1 base and J by 7 bases, with 15 bases left in between. DNA for the CDR3: TGTGCCAGCAGCTTAGGCCGTCAGTGGGGCTATACGCAGTATTTT. It is translated as CASSLGRQWGYTQYF.

The rearrangement uses TRBV7-9 and TRBJ1-4, with D uncertain. This CDR3 is 12 amino acids long. Germline values: CDR1 SEHNR, CDR2 FQNEAQ (reference sequence). The germline V and J ends were trimmed by 10 bases and 7 bases, with 13 bases remaining between them. DNA for the CDR3: TGTGCCACCTTGCCCCGGGGTGAAAAACTGTTTTTT. Translated: CATLPRGEKLFF.

The chain carries TRBV11-1 and TRBJ1-6, with TRBD1 matching 8 bases. Germline-derived CDR1 and CDR2 are SGHAT and FQDESV (reference sequence). The CDR3 consists of 15 residues. V shed 3 bases, J shed 8 bases, and the junction held 6 bases outside the gene matches. The CDR3 DNA reads as TGTGCCAGCAGCTTTTCACAGGGGGTTGATTCACCCCTCCACTTT. Translation: CASSFSQGVDSPLHF. The variable domain in full, completed from reference TRBV11-1 and TRBJ1-6, reads EAEVAQSPRYKITEKSQAVAFWCDPISGHATLYWYRQILGQGPELLVQFQDESVVDDSQLPKDRFSAERLKGVDSTLKIQPAELGDSAMYLCASSFSQGVDSPLHFGNGTRLTVT.

In its sample, this clone was seen a few times. CDR3 bases: TGCGCCAGCAGCATAGGACAGAGCACAGATACGCAGTATTTT. Translation: CASSIGQSTDTQYF. The genes are TRBV5-1 and TRBJ2-3, with D tentatively TRBD1 (6 bases). Looked up from germline, CDR1 is SGHRS and CDR2 is YFSETQ. Deletions cut 4 bases from V and 0 bases from J, with 9 bases between. CDR3 length equals 14 residues. Drawing the rest from reference TRBV5-1 and TRBJ2-3, the complete variable domain is KAGVTQTPRYLIKTRGQQVTLSCSPISGHRSVSWYQQTPGQGLQFLFEYFSETQRNKGNFPGRFSGRQFSNSRSEMNVSTLELGDSALYLCASSIGQSTDTQYFGPGTRLTVL.

The chain combines TRBV5-1 with TRBJ2-7; possibly TRBD1 for D (7 bases). The CDR3 runs to 15 residues. The V end was cut by 4 bases, the J end by 4 bases, with 18 bases between. CDR1 SGHRS and CDR2 YFSETQ come from the germline V gene. The CDR3 DNA follows: TGCGCCAGCAGCCCCGAGACAGGGAGGTGGTACGAGCAGTACTTC. It encodes CASSPETGRWYEQYF.

This chain joins TRBV19 and TRBJ2-2; TRBD2 agrees at 8 bases. Germline CDR1 and CDR2: LNHDA and SQIVND (reference sequence). The V gene end was trimmed by 5 bases and the J gene end by 1 base; junction bases not matched to a gene: 0. There are 14 residues in the CDR3. CDR3 bases: TGTGCCAGTAGTGCGGGAGGGAACACCGGGGAGCTGTTTTTT. Translating gives CASSAGGNTGELFF.

V usage is TRBV3-1 (or the pseudogene TRBV3-2) and J usage is TRBJ2-2, with TRBD1 as a possible D gene (6 bases). V dropped 3 bases and J dropped 8 bases, with 7 bases sitting between them. The CDR3 sequence is 12 residues long. Germline values: CDR1 LGHDT, CDR2 YNNKEL (reference sequence). The CDR3 loop is CASSQGAGELFF. CDR3 in DNA: TGTGCCAGCAGCCAGGGGGCAGGGGAGCTGTTTTTT.

The J gene is TRBJ1-2, the V gene TRBV29-1, with D hard to call. The V gene lost 0 bases and the J gene lost 5 bases, with 13 bases spanning the gap. The CDR3 is made up of 14 amino acids. Germline-derived CDR1 and CDR2 are SQVTM and ANQGSEA. As DNA, the CDR3 is TGCAGCGTTGAAGATCAGTCCAGAAAATATGGCTACACCTTC. Amino acids: CSVEDQSRKYGYTF.

This clone was seen a few times. CDR3 sequence: CSVGGWDRGRLAGGTDTQYF. CDR3 bases: TGCAGCGTTGGAGGATGGGACAGGGGGCGGCTAGCGGGAGGGACAGATACGCAGTATTTT. J is TRBJ2-3 and V is TRBV29-1; D is tentatively TRBD1 or TRBD2 (12 bases each). The V gene lost 4 bases and the J gene lost 3 bases, with 32 bases spanning the gap. Germline CDR1 reads SQVTM; CDR2 reads ANQGSEA. The CDR3 covers 20 residues.